A selection of T cell receptor beta chains follows, all from one sample in a study of blood T cell repertoires in COVID-19. Using immunoSEQ multiplex PCR, the repertoire was profiled, and TCRdb retains in-frame clones only, with some absent. Found here are 95,000 to 100,000 clones, 86% of them singletons; the top ten hold approximately 1.8%. The specimen was peripheral blood. The receptors stem from a man older than 75 with acute or convalescent COVID-19. The CDR3 runs from the conserved cysteine through the conserved F or W. Fields, in order: D gene, clone size, V gene, J gene, CDR3 protein, CDR3 DNA. The D gene is left open where the match is weak. The listing skips clone size in some rows; elsewhere it reads once, few, many or a size class.

D gene: TRBD1; clone size: -; V gene: TRBV11-2; J gene: TRBJ2-2; CDR3 protein: CASSLAIKRGQGGGELFF; CDR3 DNA: TGTGCCAGCAGCTTAGCCATAAAACGGGGACAGGGTGGCGGGGAGCTGTTTTTT
D gene: -; clone size: -; V gene: TRBV5-5; J gene: TRBJ2-7; CDR3 protein: CASSQTGTPYEQYF; CDR3 DNA: TGTGCCAGCAGTCAAACAGGGACGCCCTACGAGCAGTACTTC
D gene: -; clone size: -; V gene: TRBV7-2; J gene: TRBJ2-3; CDR3 protein: CASSSPGQFRDTQYF; CDR3 DNA: TGTGCCAGCAGCTCCCCCGGACAGTTCAGGGATACGCAGTATTTT
D gene: -; clone size: -; V gene: TRBV19; J gene: TRBJ2-3; CDR3 protein: CASSDPRFGTDTQYF; CDR3 DNA: TGTGCCAGTAGTGACCCCAGGTTCGGCACAGATACGCAGTATTTT
D gene: TRBD1; clone size: -; V gene: TRBV28; J gene: TRBJ2-7; CDR3 protein: CASVGQGSIEQYF; CDR3 DNA: TGTGCCAGCGTGGGACAGGGGAGTATCGAGCAGTACTTC
D gene: TRBD2; clone size: -; V gene: TRBV6-9; J gene: TRBJ2-7; CDR3 protein: CASIPPVSGGYEQYF; CDR3 DNA: TGTGCCAGCATCCCCCCGGTTAGCGGGGGCTACGAGCAGTACTTC
D gene: TRBD1; clone size: many; V gene: TRBV6-5; J gene: TRBJ1-3; CDR3 protein: CASRLSTGIGNTIYF; CDR3 DNA: TGTGCCAGCAGGCTTTCGACAGGGATCGGAAACACCATATATTTT
D gene: -; clone size: -; V gene: TRBV19; J gene: TRBJ1-1; CDR3 protein: CASRFGREPNTEAFF; CDR3 DNA: TGTGCCAGTAGATTTGGGAGGGAGCCCAACACTGAAGCTTTCTTT
D gene: TRBD2; clone size: -; V gene: TRBV27; J gene: TRBJ2-5; CDR3 protein: CASSPHGTSGIETQYF; CDR3 DNA: TGTGCCAGCAGTCCCCACGGGACTAGCGGGATAGAGACCCAGTACTTC
D gene: TRBD2; clone size: -; V gene: TRBV19; J gene: TRBJ2-2; CDR3 protein: CASSLGLAERGELFF; CDR3 DNA: TGTGCCAGTAGTTTGGGACTAGCTGAGCGCGGGGAGCTGTTTTTT
D gene: TRBD1; clone size: few; V gene: TRBV28; J gene: TRBJ1-6; CDR3 protein: CASSLGTGPSPLHF; CDR3 DNA: TGTGCCAGCAGTCTTGGGACAGGGCCCTCACCCCTCCACTTT
D gene: -; clone size: -; V gene: TRBV7-2; J gene: TRBJ1-5; CDR3 protein: CASSSLIYSNQPQHF; CDR3 DNA: TGTGCCAGCAGCTCCCTGATCTATAGCAATCAGCCCCAGCATTTT
D gene: -; clone size: -; V gene: TRBV11-1; J gene: TRBJ2-1; CDR3 protein: CASSLDADTYNEQFF; CDR3 DNA: TGTGCCAGCAGCTTAGACGCAGATACCTACAATGAGCAGTTCTTC
D gene: -; clone size: -; V gene: TRBV27; J gene: TRBJ2-3; CDR3 protein: CASSLSGATDTQYF; CDR3 DNA: TGTGCCAGCAGTTTATCCGGAGCCACAGATACGCAGTATTTT
D gene: TRBD2; clone size: -; V gene: TRBV5-5; J gene: TRBJ2-2; CDR3 protein: CASTQNGRVDSGELFF; CDR3 DNA: TGTGCCAGCACCCAGAACGGGAGGGTGGATTCCGGGGAGCTGTTTTTT
D gene: TRBD1; clone size: -; V gene: TRBV4-1; J gene: TRBJ2-3; CDR3 protein: CASSQGRGQGTDTQYF; CDR3 DNA: TGCGCCAGCAGCCAAGGACGGGGACAGGGAACAGATACGCAGTATTTT
D gene: TRBD2; clone size: few; V gene: TRBV11-2; J gene: TRBJ2-1; CDR3 protein: CASSAGTNYNEQFF; CDR3 DNA: TGTGCCAGCAGCGCCGGGACTAACTACAATGAGCAGTTCTTC
D gene: -; clone size: -; V gene: TRBV12-3/TRBV12-4; J gene: TRBJ1-1; CDR3 protein: CASSAGLNTEAFF; CDR3 DNA: TGTGCCAGCAGTGCAGGGCTGAACACTGAAGCTTTCTTT
D gene: -; clone size: -; V gene: TRBV19; J gene: TRBJ1-1; CDR3 protein: CASSGLRGTEAFF; CDR3 DNA: TGTGCCAGTAGTGGCCTAAGGGGAACTGAAGCTTTCTTT
D gene: TRBD1; clone size: -; V gene: TRBV5-1; J gene: TRBJ1-2; CDR3 protein: CASSPGQEGGYTF; CDR3 DNA: TGCGCCAGCAGCCCTGGACAGGAGGGGGGCTACACCTTC
D gene: -; clone size: once; V gene: TRBV4-3; J gene: TRBJ2-7; CDR3 protein: CASSQDRRQTQQYF; CDR3 DNA: TGCGCCAGCAGCCAAGATCGGAGACAGACGCAGCAGTACTTC
D gene: -; clone size: -; V gene: TRBV5-1; J gene: TRBJ1-2; CDR3 protein: CASSLADSSNYGYTF; CDR3 DNA: TGCGCCAGCAGCTTAGCGGACAGTTCTAACTATGGCTACACCTTC
D gene: TRBD1; clone size: -; V gene: TRBV6-1; J gene: TRBJ2-1; CDR3 protein: CASSEIATGGYNEQFF; CDR3 DNA: TGTGCCAGCAGTGAAATCGCGACAGGGGGATACAATGAGCAGTTCTTC
D gene: -; clone size: -; V gene: TRBV7-2; J gene: TRBJ2-2; CDR3 protein: CASSFRRPPGELFF; CDR3 DNA: TGTGCCAGCAGCTTTAGGAGGCCCCCCGGGGAGCTGTTTTTT
D gene: -; clone size: -; V gene: TRBV28; J gene: TRBJ1-1; CDR3 protein: CASSFPGGNTEAFF; CDR3 DNA: TGTGCCAGCAGTTTCCCCGGAGGTAACACTGAAGCTTTCTTT
D gene: -; clone size: -; V gene: TRBV5-8; J gene: TRBJ1-2; CDR3 protein: CASSLRFRGERGYTF; CDR3 DNA: TGTGCCAGCAGCTTGAGGTTTCGGGGGGAGAGGGGCTACACCTTC
D gene: -; clone size: -; V gene: TRBV7-2; J gene: TRBJ1-2; CDR3 protein: CASSPEGQVFLGYTF; CDR3 DNA: TGTGCCAGCAGCCCCGAGGGCCAGGTTTTCTTGGGCTACACCTTC
D gene: -; clone size: -; V gene: TRBV28; J gene: TRBJ2-7; CDR3 protein: CASSLAGYEQYF; CDR3 DNA: TGTGCCAGCAGTTTGGCGGGATACGAGCAGTACTTC
D gene: TRBD2; clone size: -; V gene: TRBV10-2; J gene: TRBJ2-3; CDR3 protein: CASSESGLAGADTQYF; CDR3 DNA: TGCGCCAGCAGTGAGTCCGGACTAGCAGGGGCAGATACGCAGTATTTT
D gene: -; clone size: once; V gene: TRBV10-3; J gene: TRBJ1-2; CDR3 protein: CAITRARAGYGYTF; CDR3 DNA: TGTGCCATCACCAGGGCAAGAGCGGGCTATGGCTACACCTTC
D gene: TRBD2; clone size: -; V gene: TRBV7-2; J gene: TRBJ2-3; CDR3 protein: CASKGRAGTDTQYF; CDR3 DNA: TGTGCCAGCAAAGGGAGGGCCGGGACAGATACGCAGTATTTT
D gene: -; clone size: -; V gene: TRBV6-1; J gene: TRBJ1-5; CDR3 protein: CASSEGSGGNQPQHF; CDR3 DNA: TGTGCCAGCAGTGAAGGCTCAGGGGGCAATCAGCCCCAGCATTTT
D gene: -; clone size: -; V gene: TRBV28; J gene: TRBJ2-1; CDR3 protein: CASGSGMDEQFF; CDR3 DNA: TGTGCCAGTGGGTCGGGGATGGATGAGCAGTTCTTC
D gene: -; clone size: -; V gene: TRBV11-3; J gene: TRBJ2-1; CDR3 protein: CASSDVRVHEQFF; CDR3 DNA: TGTGCCAGCAGCGACGTCAGGGTCCATGAGCAGTTCTTC
D gene: -; clone size: -; V gene: TRBV28; J gene: TRBJ2-5; CDR3 protein: CASKSSGETQYF; CDR3 DNA: TGTGCCAGCAAAAGTAGCGGAGAGACCCAGTACTTC
D gene: -; clone size: few; V gene: TRBV15; J gene: TRBJ1-1; CDR3 protein: CATSAGVNTEAFF; CDR3 DNA: TGTGCCACCAGCGCAGGGGTGAACACTGAAGCTTTCTTT
D gene: -; clone size: few; V gene: TRBV14; J gene: TRBJ1-1; CDR3 protein: CASSQDNSRGMSTEAFF; CDR3 DNA: TGTGCCAGCAGCCAAGATAATAGTAGGGGAATGAGCACTGAAGCTTTCTTT
D gene: -; clone size: -; V gene: TRBV7-3; J gene: TRBJ2-2; CDR3 protein: CASRGQNTGELFF; CDR3 DNA: TGTGCCAGCCGCGGCCAGAACACCGGGGAGCTGTTTTTT
D gene: -; clone size: -; V gene: TRBV7-3; J gene: TRBJ2-1; CDR3 protein: CASSLNVGGPYNEQFF; CDR3 DNA: TGTGCCAGCAGCTTAAATGTGGGGGGTCCCTACAATGAGCAGTTCTTC
D gene: TRBD1; clone size: -; V gene: TRBV7-2; J gene: TRBJ1-2; CDR3 protein: CASSFMIGTGKGYTF; CDR3 DNA: TGTGCCAGCAGCTTTATGATTGGGACAGGGAAAGGCTACACCTTC
D gene: TRBD2; clone size: once; V gene: TRBV5-1; J gene: TRBJ2-1; CDR3 protein: CASSSTSGRAKEQFF; CDR3 DNA: TGCGCCAGCAGCTCGACTAGCGGGAGGGCCAAGGAGCAGTTCTTC
D gene: -; clone size: once; V gene: TRBV21-1; J gene: TRBJ2-2; CDR3 protein: CASSPDRGRVGELFF; CDR3 DNA: TGTGCCAGCAGCCCGGACAGGGGGCGGGTCGGGGAGCTGTTTTTT
D gene: TRBD1; clone size: once; V gene: TRBV28; J gene: TRBJ1-5; CDR3 protein: CASSSGQIQPQHF; CDR3 DNA: TGTGCCAGCAGTTCGGGACAGATACAGCCCCAGCATTTT
D gene: TRBD1; clone size: -; V gene: TRBV3-1/TRBV3-2; J gene: TRBJ2-7; CDR3 protein: CASSQVRDRVGEQYF; CDR3 DNA: TGTGCCAGCAGCCAGGTCCGGGACAGGGTGGGCGAGCAGTACTTC
D gene: TRBD1; clone size: -; V gene: TRBV6-5; J gene: TRBJ1-1; CDR3 protein: CASSPTGGAAFF; CDR3 DNA: TGTGCCAGCAGCCCGACAGGGGGTGCGGCTTTCTTT
D gene: -; clone size: -; V gene: TRBV6-2/TRBV6-3; J gene: TRBJ2-7; CDR3 protein: CASSEGLPWQYF; CDR3 DNA: TGTGCCAGCAGTGAGGGACTCCCCTGGCAGTACTTC
D gene: -; clone size: -; V gene: TRBV5-6; J gene: TRBJ1-3; CDR3 protein: CASSSGTPGNTIYF; CDR3 DNA: TGTGCCAGCAGCTCCGGGACTCCTGGAAACACCATATATTTT
D gene: -; clone size: once; V gene: TRBV5-5; J gene: TRBJ2-3; CDR3 protein: CASRQLTSTDTQYF; CDR3 DNA: TGTGCCAGCAGACAGCTCACCTCCACAGATACGCAGTATTTT
D gene: TRBD2; clone size: -; V gene: TRBV18; J gene: TRBJ2-1; CDR3 protein: CASSRAGGTYNEQFF; CDR3 DNA: TGTGCCAGCTCACGGGCGGGAGGGACCTACAATGAGCAGTTCTTC
D gene: TRBD2; clone size: -; V gene: TRBV7-8; J gene: TRBJ2-1; CDR3 protein: CASSRGDYSYNEQFF; CDR3 DNA: TGTGCCAGCAGCCGGGGGGACTACTCCTACAATGAGCAGTTCTTC
D gene: -; clone size: -; V gene: TRBV21-1; J gene: TRBJ2-3; CDR3 protein: CASSKAISGLEFTDTQYF; CDR3 DNA: TGTGCCAGCAGCAAAGCGATATCGGGACTAGAATTCACAGATACGCAGTATTTT